This T cell receptor beta chain came from a study of cytomegalovirus exposure and HLA in healthy donors. Study observations and caveats: Earlier analysis yielded a pattern in which most TCR beta V segments were productive about 87% or about 30% of the time. CMV serostatus alone was available as immune exposure information. As a later analysis showed, several of the most significant clusters appeared to be linked to common viral pathogens.

Germline V CDR1 and CDR2: KGHSH, LQKENI. The CDR3 sequence is 14 residues long. V dropped 4 bases and J dropped 5; count of bases not matched to a gene: 5. A note on this clone: Its antigen is unknown.

The study ran its PCR with 60 Vbeta and 13 Jbeta primers. The repertoire was sequenced with immunoSEQ multiplex PCR; TCRdb's copy has only in-frame clones and lacks some. The repertoire holds 100,000 to 150,000 clones, with around three quarters as singletons. The sequence was obtained from an older woman in good health and CMV-seropositive. Material for sequencing was PBMCs. The chain couples TRBV18 to TRBJ1-1; the match to TRBD1 covers 9 bases. CDR3 coding DNA: TGTGCCAGCTCACTTGACAGGGGGTGGACTGAAGCTTTCTTT. It codes for CASSLDRGWTEAFF. Complete variable domain (other parts from reference TRBV18 and TRBJ1-1): NAGVMQNPRHLVRRRGQEARLRCSPMKGHSHVYWYRQLPEEGLKFMVYLQKENIIDESGMPKERFSAEFPKEGPSILRIQQVVRGDSAAYFCASSLDRGWTEAFFGQGTRLTVV.